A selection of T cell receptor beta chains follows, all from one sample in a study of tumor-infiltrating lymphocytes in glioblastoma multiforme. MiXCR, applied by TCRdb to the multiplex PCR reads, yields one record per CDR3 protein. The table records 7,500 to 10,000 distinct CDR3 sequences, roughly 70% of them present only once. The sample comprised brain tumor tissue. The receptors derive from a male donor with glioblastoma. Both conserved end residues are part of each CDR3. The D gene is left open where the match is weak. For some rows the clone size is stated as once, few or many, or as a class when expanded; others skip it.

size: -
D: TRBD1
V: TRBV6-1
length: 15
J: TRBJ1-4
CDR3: CASSEAGTGMEKLFF
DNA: TGTGCCAGCAGTGAAGCGGGGACAGGGATGGAAAAACTGTTTTTT

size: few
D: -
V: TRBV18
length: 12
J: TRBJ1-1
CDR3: CASSLQYTEAFF
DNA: TGTGCCAGCTCACTTCAGTACACTGAAGCTTTCTTT

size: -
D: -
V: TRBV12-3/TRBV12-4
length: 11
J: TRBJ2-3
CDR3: CASSRTDTQDF
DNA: TGTGCCAGCAGCCGCACAGATACGCAGGATTTT

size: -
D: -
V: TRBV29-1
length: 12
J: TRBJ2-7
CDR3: CSVRGLHYEQYF
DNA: TGCAGCGTTCGGGGGCTACACTACGAGCAGTACTTC

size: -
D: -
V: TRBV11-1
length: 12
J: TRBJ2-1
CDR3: CASSLARMRQFF
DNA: TGTGCCAGCAGCTTAGCGCGTATGAGGCAGTTCTTC

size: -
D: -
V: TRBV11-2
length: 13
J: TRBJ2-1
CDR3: CASSARLGDEQFF
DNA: TGTGCCAGCAGCGCCCGACTAGGCGATGAGCAGTTCTTC

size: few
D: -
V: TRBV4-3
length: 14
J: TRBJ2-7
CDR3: CASSVRAQAYEQYF
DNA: TGCGCCAGCAGCGTCCGGGCCCAGGCCTACGAGCAGTACTTC

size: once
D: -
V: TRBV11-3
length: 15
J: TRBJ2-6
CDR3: CASSLEGSGANVLTF
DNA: TGTGCCAGCAGCTTAGAGGGGTCTGGGGCCAACGTCCTGACTTTC

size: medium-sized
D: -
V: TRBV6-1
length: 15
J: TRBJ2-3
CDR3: CASLGGTTLADTQYF
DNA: TGTGCCAGCCTCGGCGGCACTACCCTAGCAGATACGCAGTATTTT

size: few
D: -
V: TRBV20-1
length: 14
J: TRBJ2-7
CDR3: CGAAKGSISYEQYF
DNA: TGCGGTGCAGCGAAGGGGTCAATATCCTACGAGCAGTATTTC

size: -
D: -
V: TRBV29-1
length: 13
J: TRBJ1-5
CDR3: CSVEESHNQPQHF
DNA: TGCAGCGTTGAGGAGAGCCACAATCAGCCCCAGCATTTT

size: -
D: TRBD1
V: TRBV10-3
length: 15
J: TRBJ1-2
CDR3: CAIKGQGVGNYGYTF
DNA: TGTGCCATCAAGGGACAGGGGGTCGGTAACTATGGCTACACCTTC

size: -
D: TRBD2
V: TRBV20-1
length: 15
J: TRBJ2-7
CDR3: CSAGAGTSGNYEQYF
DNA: TGCAGTGCTGGGGCCGGGACTAGCGGGAACTATGAGCAGTACTTC

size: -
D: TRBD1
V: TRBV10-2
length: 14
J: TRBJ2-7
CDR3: CASRIGTGSFEQYF
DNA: TGCGCCAGCAGGATAGGGACAGGGTCTTTCGAGCAGTACTTC

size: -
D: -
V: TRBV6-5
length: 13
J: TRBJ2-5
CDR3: CASSSTGLMTQYF
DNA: TGTGCCAGCAGTTCCACCGGCTTGATGACCCAGTACTTC

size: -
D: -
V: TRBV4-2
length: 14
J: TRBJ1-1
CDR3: CASSQDGGNTEAFF
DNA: TGTGCCAGCAGCCAAGATGGAGGGAACACTGAAGCTTTCTTT

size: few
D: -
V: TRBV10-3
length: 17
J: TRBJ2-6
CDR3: CATFPGIGNSGANVLTF
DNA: TGTGCTACTTTTCCTGGGATAGGGAATTCTGGGGCCAACGTCCTGACTTTC

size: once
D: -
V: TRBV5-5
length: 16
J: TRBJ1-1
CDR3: CASSSSGLLPTTEAFF
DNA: TGTGCCAGCAGCTCCTCCGGACTCCTCCCGACCACTGAAGCTTTCTTT

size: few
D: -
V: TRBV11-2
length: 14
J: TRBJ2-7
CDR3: CASSLSSQSYEQYF
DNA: TGTGCCAGCAGCTTATCGTCGCAGTCCTACGAGCAGTACTTC

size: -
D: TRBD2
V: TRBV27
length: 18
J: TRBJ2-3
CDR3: CASRSDRSGRYSTDTQYF
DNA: TGTGCCAGCAGGTCCGACCGTAGCGGGAGGTATAGCACAGATACGCAGTATTTT

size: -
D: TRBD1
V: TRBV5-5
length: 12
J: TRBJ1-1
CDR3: CASGVGQVGAFF
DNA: TGTGCCAGCGGCGTAGGACAGGTTGGAGCTTTCTTT

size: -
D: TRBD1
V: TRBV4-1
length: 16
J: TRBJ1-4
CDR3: CASSQFLGTGSEKLFF
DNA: TGCGCCAGCAGCCAATTCTTAGGGACAGGGAGTGAAAAACTGTTTTTT

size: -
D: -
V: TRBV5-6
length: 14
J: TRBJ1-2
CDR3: CASSLEQDLYGYTF
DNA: TGTGCCAGCAGCTTGGAACAGGATCTTTATGGCTACACCTTC

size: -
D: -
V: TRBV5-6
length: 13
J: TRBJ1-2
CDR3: CASSLAGNYGYTF
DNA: TGTGCCAGCAGCTTGGCAGGAAACTATGGCTACACCTTC

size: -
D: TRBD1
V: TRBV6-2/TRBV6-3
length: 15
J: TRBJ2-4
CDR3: CASSPQGVSKNTQYF
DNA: TGTGCCAGTTCCCCTCAGGGGGTATCCAAAAACACTCAGTACTTC

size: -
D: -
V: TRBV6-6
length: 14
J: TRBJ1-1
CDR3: CASTRGQENTEALF
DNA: TGTGCCAGCACCAGAGGGCAAGAGAACACTGAAGCTCTCTTT

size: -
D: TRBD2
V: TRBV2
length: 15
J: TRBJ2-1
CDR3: CASSAPLAGGNEQFF
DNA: TGTGCCAGCAGTGCCCCACTAGCGGGAGGCAATGAGCAATTCTTC

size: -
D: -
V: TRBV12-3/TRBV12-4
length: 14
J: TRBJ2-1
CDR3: CASSFGETSNEQFF
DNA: TGTGCCAGCAGTTTTGGAGAGACTAGCAATGAGCAGTTCTTC

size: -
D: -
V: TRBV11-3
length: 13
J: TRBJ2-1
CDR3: CASSFGGPNEQFF
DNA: TGTGCCAGCAGCTTCGGAGGGCCCAATGAGCAGTTCTTC

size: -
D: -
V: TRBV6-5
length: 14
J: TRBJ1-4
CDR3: CASQTGPTNEKLFF
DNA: TGTGCCAGCCAAACGGGACCGACTAACGAAAAACTGTTTTTT